This T cell receptor (beta chain) appears in the sequencing data of a study of cytomegalovirus exposure and HLA in healthy donors (dated by TCRdb to 2015 to 2018). With respect to the entire study: An earlier analysis of some 500 of the donors reported 250 to 350 Gb of sequence data and 117 million unique TCR beta sequences from about 180 million T cells. Around 320 gigabases of sequencing data and some 85 million unique TCR sequences were included in an early release covering 550 to 800 HLA-typed donors. Of the approximately 400 genotyped donors, about 80% fell in the genetic ancestry cluster associated with self-reported Caucasian donors. The study aimed to test whether cataloging public T cell receptors could reveal signatures of past pathogen exposure. Using immunosequencing, the study profiled T cell repertoires from fewer than 700 subjects and related those repertoires to cytomegalovirus serostatus. In addition to the first cohort of 666 subjects, a separate validation cohort of under 150 different subjects was used. The study combined high-throughput TCR immunosequencing, statistical association of individual TCRs with disease status, and machine learning to predict cytomegalovirus infection status. A later analysis re-examined previously published TCR beta repertoires from 610 or so donors and added high-resolution HLA genotyping to investigate patterns of TCR occurrence. In the later analysis, no new phenotypic data were used to find candidate immune exposures; instead, reliance was placed on TCR beta sequences and their occurrence across donors. In an earlier analysis of around 540 of the donors, high-throughput TCR beta sequencing was used to judge whether each TCR beta V gene segment behaved as functional or pseudogenic. Donor age, sex, ethnicity and CMV serostatus were compiled alongside the repertoire data. In a later genetic analysis, genome-wide SNP genotypes for about 60% of the 666 donors were used, and that subset was treated as a discovery cohort. Every discovery cohort repertoire had been produced on one sequencing platform. Both class I and class II loci were covered by HLA typing, at four-digit resolution. The number of typed donors differed by locus: about 620-640 for A, B, C, DRB1 and DQB1; 500 to 550 for DQA1; 600 to 610 for DPA1; and approximately 450 for DPB1. About five DR-DQ haplotypes were handled as single units for association and clustering because linkage in the cohort was strong. Among around 400 genotyped donors of the cohort, an average of around 240,000 unique TCR beta nucleotide sequences was sequenced per donor, of which approximately 18% were non-productive.

Library preparation was by the immunoSEQ multiplex PCR assay. For the multiplex PCR, a mixture combining 60 forward primers for TCR Vbeta segments and 13 reverse primers for TCR Jbeta segments was used. The CDR3 region of rearranged TCR beta genes was amplified from genomic DNA by a multiplex PCR assay. The Illumina HiSeq System was used to sequence the amplified TCR beta libraries as 87-base-pair reads. The original pipeline was this. A later analysis counted about 76 million unique TCR beta chains across the 600 to 850 repertoires, and 10 million to 12 million of these chains were shared by at least two donors. Raw reads were error-corrected and collapsed into unique sequences with a nearest-neighbor algorithm that merged closely related sequences to remove PCR and sequencing errors. Alignment of CDR3 sequences to IMGT reference sequences was used to assign V, D and J gene segments. Each retained sequence needed at least a six-nucleotide match to both a V gene segment and a J gene segment. Rearrangements were classified as productive when the CDR3 lacked stop codons and remained in frame with V and J, and all other rearrangements were classified as non-productive. Following IMGT convention, CDR3 was defined as the stretch from the second conserved V-encoded cysteine to the conserved J-encoded phenylalanine. In an earlier analysis of more than 550 of the donors, sequences lacking an unambiguous match to a single V gene segment were excluded. An earlier analysis of approximately 590 of the donors called V segments functional above 56.7% productive rearrangements and segregating when the between-donor standard deviation exceeded 5%. To diagnose cytomegalovirus status from the catalog of TCR beta chain sequences, a statistical classification framework was built. In a later analysis, V and J genes were assigned by comparing TCR nucleotide sequences against IMGT/GENE-DB human TR gene sequences. In a later analysis, CDR3 sequences and most-parsimonious VDJ recombination scenarios were assigned using the TCRdist pipeline. In a later analysis, each TCR beta chain was defined by its CDR3 amino acid sequence together with its V-gene family, and reads without a unique V-gene family were excluded. In a later analysis, around 650 highly shared, low-generation-probability nucleotide sequences were removed to address suspected cross-contamination and a sequencing artifact. In a later analysis, a clonal expansion index for each public chain was calculated from normalized within-repertoire ranks of inferred template counts. In a later analysis, generation probabilities were computed using a VDJ recombination model fitted to out-of-frame rearrangements, and the results were checked against IGoR. Hypergeometric tests were used in a later analysis to score TCR-TCR, TCR-HLA and TCR-CMV co-occurrence, with a repertoire-size bias correction applied to the TCR pairs. In a later analysis, false discovery rates were estimated by permuting HLA or CMV assignments 20 times. A later analysis grouped co-occurring TCRs with DBSCAN, adding TCRdist sequence similarity when clustering within HLA-allele-positive subsets. For co-occurrence clustering, repertoires with fewer than 30,000 or more than 120,000 public chains were excluded, along with five or six repertoires with anomalous nucleotide sharing. The source is immuneACCESS, and TCRdb retained only in-frame sequences with V and J called. Part of the clones is not carried over; for the studies checked, unresolved V genes explain less than half of this, and the remainder is unexplained. The V and J calls and clone size come from that table; D and trimming were worked out from the DNA. The sample table holds 150,000 or so clones, of which roughly three quarters were seen once. The ten largest make up around 7% of the sample.

Reading from cysteine to phenylalanine, the CDR3 counts 15 amino acids. Of all the DNA, just the CDR3 is kept, 45 bases in frame from base 1. V and J lose 4 bases and 3 bases, and a span of 16 bases separates them. CDR1 and CDR2, looked up from the germline V gene, are SGHTA and FQGNSA. In total, 600 or so healthy bone marrow donors made up the cohort. At the time of sampling, every cohort member was nominally healthy, though immune exposures that went unrecorded were likely present. The donor was CMV seropositive and belonged to the group of 250 to 350 seropositive cohort members. A peripheral blood sample was provided by each donor, and peripheral blood mononuclear cells were used for TCR beta sequencing. The Qiagen DNeasy Blood Extraction Kit was used to extract genomic DNA from the blood cell samples. There are a few counts of this clone. What antigen it recognizes has not been identified. Base qualities are not at hand, and no much larger clone is one base apart.

Results the study describes overall, beyond this receptor: The earlier analysis of approximately 560 of the donors excluded over 15 rarely observed V segments, including chromosome 9 orphons, because counts were too low. Presence/absence analyses assumed roughly uniform sequencing depth across donors, an assumption that may not hold. This cohort had only TCR beta chains sequenced, and the lack of alpha or paired-chain data limited which features could be detected. A group of highly shared sequence variants was considered likely to be a technical artifact of the sequencing pipeline. An association between a missense DCLRE1C variant and V-gene and J-gene trimming of TCR beta chains was found in a later genetic analysis and replicated in an independent cohort. In a later genetic analysis, fewer N-insertions in productive TCRs were reported among donors in an Asian-associated ancestry cluster than the approximately 710-donor mean. Correlated functional status among segregating V segments might be attributable to linkage disequilibrium, but an unknown experimental factor could not be ruled out. The only immune exposure information available for the cohort was CMV serostatus. A later analysis found that HLA-associated TCR beta chains were more clonally expanded and had lower generation probabilities than equally common non-associated chains. In an earlier analysis of roughly 500 of the donors, most TCR beta V segments appeared in productive rearrangements about 87% or about 30% of the time, broadly matching IMGT annotations. In both the original and validation cohorts, the classifier was reported to diagnose cytomegalovirus status with high specificity and sensitivity. The 87-base-pair reads could not distinguish some IMGT-functional V segments, including TRBV6-2 and TRBV6-3, so those segments were excluded. A later analysis found that TCR association rates varied across HLA loci, with DRB1 alleles showing the most associated TCRs and HLA-C alleles the fewest. In vitro tests confirmed that a few of the cytomegalovirus-associated TCR beta chains recognize cytomegalovirus antigens. Assigning TCR associations to individual alleles was difficult when HLA alleles, especially DR and DQ, strongly co-occurred. Because HLA typing was missing for some donors at each locus, association tests included only the typed subset. According to a later analysis, most CMV-associated TCR beta chains appeared to be HLA-restricted, and the HLA associations seemed to be driven largely by CMV exposure. The authors suggested that the approach could potentially be extended to other disease states and immunological phenotypes. Across donors, most TCR sequences were observed very rarely, whereas some public TCRs were present in many individuals. The study listed 164 TCR beta chains as associated with cytomegalovirus. According to a later analysis, parvovirus B19, influenza, CMV and Epstein-Barr virus appeared linked to several top co-occurrence clusters. A further reported finding was that TCR beta sequences accurately predicted the HLA-A and HLA-B alleles for most subjects in the first cohort. In a later analysis, around 17,000 TCR beta sequences were associated with specific HLA alleles at a false discovery rate of 0.05.

The sample was PBMCs. This chain joins TRBV7-2 to TRBJ2-7; TRBD1 might be the D gene, on 5 matching bases. This receptor was obtained from a woman in her forties in good health and CMV-seropositive. The bases read TGTGCCAGCAGCTCGTCAGGACAATCTTTCTACGAGCAGTACTTC. The encoded protein is CASSSSGQSFYEQYF.